Presented here are 5 T cell receptor beta chains from one specimen sequenced in a study of T cells after yellow fever vaccination. Via MiXCR, TCRdb re-called the 5' RACE reads, giving one row per CDR3 protein. The repertoire holds 500,000 to 650,000 distinct CDR3 sequences, with about 12% as singletons. Sequencing used PBMCs, obtained on the day of the yellow fever booster vaccination. These receptors were taken from a man aged 30 to 45 who received the YFV17D yellow fever vaccine.

In its sample, this clonotype was seen once. The V and J genes are TRBV19 and TRBJ1-5; TRBD1 might be the D (6 bases). Trimming cost V 6 bases and J 4 bases, with 16 bases left between them. The CDR3 consists of 15 residues. Per the germline V gene, CDR1 is LNHDA and CDR2 is SQIVND (reference sequence). This CDR3 is CASRQTGVENQPQHF. The CDR3 region has the DNA TGTGCCAGTAGGCAGACAGGAGTTGAGAATCAGCCCCAGCATTTT.

The table lists this clonotype with a few counts. The genes are TRBV29-1 and TRBJ1-1, with 9 bases matching TRBD1. Germline V CDR1 and CDR2: SQVTM, ANQGSEA. The J segment lost 2 bases and the V segment lost 7 bases, leaving 5 bases of the junction unmatched. The CDR3 has 13 residues. The CDR3 nucleotides read TGCAGCGCCCCGGGACAGGGTAACACTGAAGCTTTCTTT. Its protein product is CSAPGQGNTEAFF.

The rearrangement joins TRBV20-1 to TRBJ2-3; D call uncertain. CDR1 DFQATT and CDR2 SNEGSKA come from the germline V gene (reference sequence). This CDR3 spans 15 amino acids. V lost 6 bases and J 1 base, leaving 17 bases between the germline ends. DNA for the CDR3: TGCAGTGCGGGTCCCTACGTCCCACGCACAGATACGCAGTATTTT. Protein sequence: CSAGPYVPRTDTQYF.

This clonotype was seen more than once but under ten times. The chain combines TRBV29-1 with TRBJ2-1; 9 bases fit TRBD1. Trimming took 4 bases from V and 8 from J; bases not matched to a gene: 9. This CDR3 has 14 residues. The germline gives CDR1 SQVTM, CDR2 ANQGSEA. CDR3 nucleotide sequence: TGCAGCGTTGGGGCAACAGGGGGCTGGGATGAGCAGTTCTTC. This encodes CSVGATGGWDEQFF.

The genes are TRBV7-3 and TRBJ2-3; 7 bases are a match to TRBD1. Unmatched junction bases numbered 4, after V lost 1 base and J lost 3 bases. Germline V lookup: CDR1 SGHTA, CDR2 FQGTGA. The CDR3 is 15 residues long. CDR3 sequence reads: CASSLKWDSTDTQYF. DNA of the CDR3: TGTGCCAGCAGCTTAAAGTGGGACAGTACAGATACGCAGTATTTT.